This T cell receptor (beta chain) was identified in a study of T cell responses to AZD1222 COVID-19 vaccine. Sequenced by immunoSEQ multiplex PCR; TCRdb stores in-frame clones only, minus some. The sample consists of approximately 130,000 clones, approximately 90% of them appearing once. V was shortened by 8 bases and J by 0 bases, with 12 bases between the two germline ends. The V gene's germline CDR1 is SGHDN and CDR2 FVKESK. CDR3 length equals 14 residues. V and J are TRBV14 and TRBJ2-3; D is undetermined. This TCR was sampled from an adult who received the MenACWY meningococcal vaccine as a control. Source: peripheral blood, taken 28 days after the second dose of the MenACWY control vaccine. The CDR3 loop is CASDLGQSTDTQYF. In DNA, the CDR3 is TGTGCCAGCGACCTTGGGCAGAGCACAGATACGCAGTATTTT.